This T cell receptor beta chain derives from a study of T cells of healthy individuals. Using its own MiXCR run on the 5' RACE reads, TCRdb lists one record per CDR3 protein. The sample lists tens of thousands of distinct CDR3 sequences, 15% to 20% seen once, with approximately 4.8% in the top ten. The sample holds many counts of this clonotype. This TCR was sampled from a human donor in good health.

CDR3: CASSEARGAYGYTF. The DNA for the CDR3 is TGTGCCAGCAGTGAAGCGCGGGGGGCCTATGGCTACACCTTC. The chain carries TRBV2 and TRBJ1-2; D possibly corresponds to TRBD1 (6 bases). Germline V CDR1 and CDR2: SNHLY, FYNNEI. Trimming removed 0 bases from V and 4 bases from J, with 9 bases in between. There are 14 residues in the CDR3.